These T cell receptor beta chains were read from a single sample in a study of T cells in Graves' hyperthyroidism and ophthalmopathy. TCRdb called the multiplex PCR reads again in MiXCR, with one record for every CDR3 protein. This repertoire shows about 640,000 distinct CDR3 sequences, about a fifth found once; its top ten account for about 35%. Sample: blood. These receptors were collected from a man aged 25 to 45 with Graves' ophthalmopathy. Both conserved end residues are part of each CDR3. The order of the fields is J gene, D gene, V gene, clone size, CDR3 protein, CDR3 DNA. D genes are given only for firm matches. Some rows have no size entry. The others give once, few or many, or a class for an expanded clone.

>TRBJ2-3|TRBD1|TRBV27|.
CASSQDRVEDTQYF
TGTGCCAGCAGTCAAGACAGGGTGGAAGATACGCAGTATTTT
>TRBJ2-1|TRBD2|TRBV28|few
CASSPTSGRAFEGFF
TGTGCCAGCAGTCCTACTAGCGGGAGGGCCTTTGAGGGGTTCTTC
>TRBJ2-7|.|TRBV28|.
CASVSQVSHEQYF
TGTGCCAGCGTCTCTCAGGTTAGCCACGAGCAGTACTTC
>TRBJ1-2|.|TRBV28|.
CASRTGTHSYGYTF
TGTGCCAGCAGAACCGGGACTCATAGCTATGGCTACACCTTC
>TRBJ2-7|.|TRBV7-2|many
CASSSEGGSSYEQYF
TGTGCCAGCAGCTCTGAAGGAGGGAGCTCCTACGAGCAGTACTTC
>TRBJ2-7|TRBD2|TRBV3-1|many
CASSHRGTSGYEQYF
TGTGCCAGCAGCCATAGGGGGACTAGCGGCTACGAGCAGTACTTC
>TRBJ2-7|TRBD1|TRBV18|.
CASSPEQGTYEQYF
TGTGCCAGCTCACCCGAACAGGGGACCTACGAGCAGTACTTC
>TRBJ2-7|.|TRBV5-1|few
CASSLLAAGSYEQYF
TGCGCCAGCAGCTTACTAGCAGCTGGCTCCTACGAGCAGTACTTC
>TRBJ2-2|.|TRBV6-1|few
CASRPSPGELFF
TGTGCCAGCAGACCCTCCCCCGGGGAGCTGTTTTTT
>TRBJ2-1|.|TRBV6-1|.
CASSEYRIEGNGQFF
TGTGCCAGCAGTGAATATCGAATTGAGGGCAATGGGCAGTTCTTC
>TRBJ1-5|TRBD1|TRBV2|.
CASTEFGQGGQPQHF
TGTGCCAGCACCGAATTCGGACAGGGGGGTCAGCCCCAGCATTTT
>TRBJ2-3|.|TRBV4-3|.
CASSQVITGGNTQYF
TGCGCCAGCAGCCAAGTTATAACAGGAGGGAATACGCAGTATTTT
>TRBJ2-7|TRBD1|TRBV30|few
CAWSLGQGVYEQYF
TGTGCCTGGAGTTTGGGACAGGGGGTCTACGAGCAGTACTTC
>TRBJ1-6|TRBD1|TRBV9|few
CASSPKGGSWNSPLHF
TGTGCCAGCAGCCCTAAAGGGGGCAGTTGGAATTCACCCCTCCACTTT
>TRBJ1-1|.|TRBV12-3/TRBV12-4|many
CASSLFRNTEAFF
TGTGCCAGCAGTTTGTTCAGGAACACTGAAGCTTTCTTT
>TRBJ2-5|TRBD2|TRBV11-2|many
CASSLTTSGLQETQYF
TGTGCCAGCAGCCTGACGACTAGCGGGCTCCAAGAGACCCAGTACTTC
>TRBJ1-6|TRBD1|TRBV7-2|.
CASSFGQGGSPLHF
TGTGCCAGCAGCTTCGGACAGGGCGGTTCACCCCTCCACTTT
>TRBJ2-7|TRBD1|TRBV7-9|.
CASSSLTGASYEQYF
TGTGCCAGCAGCTCCCTGACAGGGGCATCCTACGAGCAGTACTTC
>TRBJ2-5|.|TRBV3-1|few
CASSQGTQISWETQYF
TGTGCCAGCAGCCAAGGTACTCAGATCAGCTGGGAGACCCAGTACTTC
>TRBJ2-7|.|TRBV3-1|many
CASSQDKGSMRQYF
TGTGCCAGCAGCCAAGATAAAGGCAGCATGCGGCAGTACTTC
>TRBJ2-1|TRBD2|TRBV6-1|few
CASSSSGRDNEQFF
TGTGCCAGCAGTAGTAGCGGGAGGGACAATGAGCAGTTCTTC
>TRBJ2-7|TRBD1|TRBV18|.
CASSRTGGIDEQYF
TGTGCCAGCTCTAGGACAGGGGGCATCGACGAGCAGTACTTC
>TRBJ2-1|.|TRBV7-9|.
CASSLVTGLANEQFF
TGTGCCAGCAGCTTAGTTACCGGGTTAGCCAATGAGCAGTTCTTC
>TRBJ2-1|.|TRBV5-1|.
CASSRLDSYNEQFF
TGCGCCAGCAGCAGGCTCGACAGCTACAATGAGCAGTTCTTC
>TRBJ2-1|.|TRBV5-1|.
CASSLDLTEQFF
TGCGCCAGCAGCTTGGATTTGACTGAGCAGTTCTTC
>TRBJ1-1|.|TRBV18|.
CASSPPYLQGFRGEAFF
TGTGCCAGCTCACCACCGTATCTTCAGGGGTTTCGCGGTGAAGCTTTCTTT
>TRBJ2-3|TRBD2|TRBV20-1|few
CSAPVGGTDTQYF
TGCAGTGCTCCCGTGGGGGGGACAGATACGCAGTATTTT
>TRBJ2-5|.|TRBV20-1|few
CSATWRETQYF
TGCAGTGCCACCTGGCGGGAGACCCAGTACTTC
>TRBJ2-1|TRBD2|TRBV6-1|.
CASRGLDYNEQFF
TGTGCCAGCAGGGGACTAGATTACAATGAGCAGTTCTTC
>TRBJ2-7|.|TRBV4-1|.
CASSQDWGLGSYEQYF
TGCGCCAGCAGCCAAGATTGGGGCCTGGGCTCCTACGAGCAGTACTTC
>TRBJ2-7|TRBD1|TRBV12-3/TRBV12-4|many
CASSFYRDRGYEQYF
TGTGCCAGCAGTTTCTACCGGGACAGGGGGTACGAGCAGTACTTC
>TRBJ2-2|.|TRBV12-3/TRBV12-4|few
CASSQGPDSANTGELFF
TGTGCCAGCAGTCAAGGACCGGACAGCGCGAACACCGGGGAGCTGTTTTTT
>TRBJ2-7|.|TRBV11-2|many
CASSLLGGAYEQYF
TGTGCCAGCAGCTTACTAGGGGGGGCCTACGAGCAGTACTTC
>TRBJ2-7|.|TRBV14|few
CASGQGSEQYF
TGTGCCAGCGGCCAAGGCTCCGAGCAGTACTTC
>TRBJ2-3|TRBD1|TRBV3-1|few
CASSRGAPGTASDTQYF
TGTGCCAGCAGCCGGGGAGCACCGGGGACAGCATCAGATACGCAGTATTTT
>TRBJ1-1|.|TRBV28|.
CASTPARGQNTEAFF
TGTGCCAGCACCCCCGCGAGGGGTCAGAACACTGAAGCTTTCTTT
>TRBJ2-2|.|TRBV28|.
CASSFLAQTSANTGELFF
TGTGCCAGCAGTTTCCTCGCGCAGACATCAGCGAACACCGGGGAGCTGTTTTTT
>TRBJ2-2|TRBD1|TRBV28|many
CASSPGTGGRSGELFF
TGTGCCAGCAGTCCTGGGACAGGGGGCAGGTCCGGGGAGCTGTTTTTT
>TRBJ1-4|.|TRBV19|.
CASRAAGAGEKLFF
TGTGCCAGTAGGGCCGCGGGGGCAGGAGAAAAACTGTTTTTT
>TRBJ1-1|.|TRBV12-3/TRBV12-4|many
CASSTTGNTEAFF
TGTGCCAGCAGTACTACAGGGAACACTGAAGCTTTCTTT
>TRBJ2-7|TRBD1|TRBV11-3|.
CASSPRRDSAYEQYF
TGTGCCAGCAGCCCCCGCCGGGACAGCGCCTACGAGCAGTACTTC
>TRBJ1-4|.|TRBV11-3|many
CASSSRPLREKLFF
TGTGCCAGCAGCTCACGGCCCCTTCGGGAAAAACTGTTTTTT
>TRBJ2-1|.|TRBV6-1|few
CASSGRRGYNEQFF
TGTGCCAGCAGTGGAAGACGGGGCTACAATGAGCAGTTCTTC
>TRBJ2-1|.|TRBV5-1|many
CASSLEESRSYNEQFF
TGCGCCAGCAGCTTGGAGGAGAGTCGCTCCTACAATGAGCAGTTCTTC
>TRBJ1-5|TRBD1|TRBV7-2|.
CASSSGQGDQPQHF
TGTGCCAGCAGCTCCGGACAGGGAGATCAGCCCCAGCATTTT
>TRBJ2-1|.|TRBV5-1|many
CASSSALWDVDEQFF
TGCGCCAGCAGTTCCGCACTTTGGGACGTGGATGAGCAGTTCTTC
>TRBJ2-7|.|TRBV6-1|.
CASSGLDRDFTYEQYF
TGTGCCAGCAGTGGACTGGATCGGGACTTCACCTACGAGCAGTACTTC
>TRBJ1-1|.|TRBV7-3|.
CASSLAIGTEAFF
TGTGCCAGCAGCTTAGCGATTGGTACTGAAGCTTTCTTT
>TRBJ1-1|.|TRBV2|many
CASSGTRPATEAFF
TGTGCCAGCAGTGGGACCCGGCCAGCCACTGAAGCTTTCTTT
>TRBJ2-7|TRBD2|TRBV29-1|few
CSAREREKGEQYF
TGCAGCGCCAGGGAGCGGGAGAAGGGCGAGCAGTACTTC
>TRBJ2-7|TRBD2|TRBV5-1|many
CASSFNAGVGEQYF
TGCGCCAGCAGCTTCAATGCGGGAGTAGGCGAGCAGTACTTC
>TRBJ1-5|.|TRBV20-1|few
CSAGRTFLGNQPQHF
TGCAGTGCCGGCAGGACTTTCTTGGGGAATCAGCCCCAGCATTTT
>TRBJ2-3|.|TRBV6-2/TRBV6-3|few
CASSYSTVAGQTADTQYF
TGTGCCAGCAGTTACTCAACCGTGGCGGGACAGACTGCAGATACGCAGTATTTT
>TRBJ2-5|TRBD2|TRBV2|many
CASSAAGGQETQYF
TGTGCCAGCAGTGCGGCGGGAGGCCAAGAGACCCAGTACTTC